This paragraph covers one TCR beta chain sequence. What it recognizes is unknown. V lost 3 bases and J lost 1, with 4 bases in between. Germline V gives CDR1 LNHDA, CDR2 SQIVND (reference sequence). This CDR3 comprises 13 residues. The data stem from a study of T cell responses to AZD1222 COVID-19 vaccine. Study-wide points: There were mostly white British donors and more females than males, and clonal diversity was possibly underestimated. At study baseline, merely five or six AZD1222 recipients were seropositive.

Libraries were prepared by immunoSEQ multiplex PCR; TCRdb keeps only in-frame clonotypes and omits some of them. This table holds approximately 97,000 clones, approximately 90% found once. Sequencing was performed on peripheral blood, taken on day 0 of AZD1222 vaccination. The chain combines TRBV19 with TRBJ1-3; D remains ambiguous. The TCR sequence derives from an adult in good health. CDR3 sequence: CASSIQSGNTIYF. The CDR3 DNA is TGTGCCAGTAGTATCCAGTCTGGAAACACCATATATTTT.